This entry lists 27 T cell receptor beta chains sequenced from one sample in a study of metastatic and nonmetastatic thyroid tumors (dated by TCRdb to the early 2020s). The protocol used for the library was PCR. TCRdb shows the sequencer as Illumina HiSeq 4000. TCRdb applied fastp at Q25 and MiXCR to the public reads, then kept only in-frame beta chains. The sample data list 30,000 to 40,000 clones, and about a fifth of these were observed just once. The ten largest clones capture roughly 3% of the sample. Before undergoing thyroid surgery, none of the patients had been given any kind of treatment. Source material: tumor tissue. The source is a male donor with papillary thyroid cancer or a benign thyroid nodule (not recorded which). Some clones in this sample may be carry-over from other donors' samples.

By frequency in the sample, this clone is medium-sized. This chain connects TRBV20-1 to TRBJ2-7; 9 nucleotides line up with TRBD1. This CDR3 region has 14 residues. J was trimmed by 5 bases and V by 7 bases; bases with no gene match: 12. Germline assignment: CDR1 DFQATT and CDR2 SNEGSKA (reference sequence). CDR3 residues: CSVVPGQGLDEQYF. The CDR3 nucleotides are TGCAGTGTCGTGCCGGGACAGGGTCTAGACGAGCAGTACTTC.

This sequence joins TRBV28 and TRBJ2-5; D is perhaps TRBD2 (5 bases). This CDR3 contains 14 residues. With 8 bases removed from V and 3 bases from J, the gap between germline ends came to 16 bases. The germline gives CDR1 MDHEN, CDR2 SYDVKM. CDR3 sequence: CASRNDYGEETQYF. The DNA of the CDR3 is TGTGCCAGCCGAAACGACTACGGGGAAGAGACCCAGTACTTC.

The chain is built from TRBV27 and TRBJ2-7; D not certain. Germline assignment: CDR1 MNHEY and CDR2 SMNVEV (reference sequence). The CDR3 spans 13 residues. The germline V and J ends were trimmed by 5 bases and 4 bases, with 12 bases remaining between them. CDR3 in amino acids: CASSLVPRYEQYF. CDR3 coding DNA: TGTGCCAGCAGTCTAGTACCCCGTTACGAGCAGTACTTC.

This clone showed up many times. Other nucleotide sequences in the sample specify the same CDR3. This chain joins TRBV30 and TRBJ1-1; 9 nucleotides match TRBD1. The CDR3 runs 15 residues. V was pared by 8 bases and J by 0 bases, with 10 bases of the junction left unmatched. The germline V gene has CDR1 GTSNPN and CDR2 SVGIG (reference sequence). CDR3 loop: CATNPGQGMNTEAFF. Written as DNA, the CDR3 is TGTGCCACCAACCCTGGACAGGGGATGAACACTGAAGCTTTCTTT.

In this sample, this clone is medium-sized. The rearrangement joins TRBV20-1 to TRBJ1-1; weak D call: TRBD1 (6 bases). The germline V and J ends were trimmed by 7 bases and 5 bases, with 11 bases remaining between them. The CDR3 is 11 amino acids. CDR1 DFQATT and CDR2 SNEGSKA come from the germline V gene (reference sequence). The chain's CDR3 is CSGQAETEAFF. In nucleotides, the CDR3 is TGCAGTGGACAGGCAGAGACTGAAGCTTTCTTT.

This clone was seen many times. V and J are TRBV6-2 or TRBV6-3 and TRBJ2-2; a possible D gene is TRBD1 (5 bases). The CDR3 runs to 16 residues. Germline V gene lookup returns CDR1 MNHEY and CDR2 SVGEGT. Deletions cut 11 bases from V and 4 bases from J, with 23 bases between. This chain's CDR3 is CAARGKKGQITGELFF. The CDR3 coding sequence is TGTGCCGCAAGGGGAAAAAAGGGCCAAATCACCGGGGAGCTGTTTTTT.

For this clone: Since a much larger clone is just one base distant, this may be a read error. The conserved phenylalanine or tryptophan normally closing the CDR3 is absent here, so this likely arose from a read error. The chain links TRBV20-1 to TRBJ2-5; D is undetermined. The germline V and J ends were trimmed by 5 bases and 2 bases, with 15 bases remaining between them. The CDR3 extends over 14 amino acids. Germline V lookup: CDR1 DFQATT, CDR2 SNEGSKA (reference sequence). The CDR3 sequence is CSAYIPLGQETQYL. The DNA for the CDR3 is TGCAGTGCTTATATTCCGCTCGGGCAAGAGACCCAGTACCTC.

The chain couples TRBV20-1 to TRBJ2-7; tentatively, D is TRBD1 or TRBD2 (5 bases each). The V gene's germline CDR1 is DFQATT and CDR2 SNEGSKA (reference sequence). The CDR3 has 15 residues. V lost 5 bases and J 3 bases, leaving 20 bases between the germline ends. The CDR3 DNA follows: TGCAGTGCTCCCCTCCCTCAGGGAGTGAGCTACGAGCAGTACTTC. It encodes CSAPLPQGVSYEQYF.

The rearrangement joins TRBV5-7 to TRBJ2-7; D might be TRBD2 (5 bases). TRBV5-7 qualifies as an ORF whose function is uncertain. The CDR3 is 14 residues long. Deletions cut 0 bases from V and 5 bases from J, with 12 bases between. CDR3 sequence reads: CASSLVGRRDEQYF. Written as DNA, the CDR3 is TGTGCCAGCAGCTTGGTAGGCAGGCGGGACGAGCAGTACTTC.

This clone showed up many times. This rearrangement joins TRBV20-1 to TRBJ2-2; D possibly corresponds to TRBD2 (6 bases). Between the trimmed V and J ends, which lost 3 bases and 4 bases, there was a span of 18 bases. There are 16 residues in the CDR3. CDR1 and CDR2 from the germline V gene are DFQATT and SNEGSKA (reference sequence). CDR3 in DNA: TGCAGTGCTAGGGCCTCGGGGGTCGGGGTCACCGGGGAGCTGTTTTTT. Its translation is CSARASGVGVTGELFF.

The chain is built from TRBV11-2 and TRBJ2-5; 12 nucleotides align to TRBD1. From germline, CDR1 is SGHAT and CDR2 FQNNGV. This CDR3 comprises 14 residues. Germline trimming cut 5 bases from V and 5 bases from J; bases unmatched to any gene: 3. Written as DNA, the CDR3 is TGTGCCAGCAGCAGGGACAGGGGGCTGGAGACCCAGTACTTC. Translation: CASSRDRGLETQYF. The full variable domain, rest sourced from reference TRBV11-2 and TRBJ2-5, is EAGVAQSPRYKIIEKRQSVAFWCNPISGHATLYWYQQILGQGPKLLIQFQNNGVVDDSQLPKDRFSAERLKGVDSTLKIQPAKLEDSAVYLCASSRDRGLETQYFGPGTRLLVL.

This clone was picked up many times. The chain has TRBV30 and TRBJ2-5; D perhaps matches TRBD1 (6 bases). V was pared by 8 bases and J by 0 bases, with 10 bases between. The CDR3 covers 12 residues. Germline V gene sequence: CDR1 GTSNPN, CDR2 SVGIG (reference sequence). CDR3 loop: CAGTRYQETQYF. CDR3 DNA sequence: TGTGCCGGGACACGGTACCAAGAGACCCAGTACTTC.

This clone appeared many times. The chain recombines TRBV18 with TRBJ2-3, with a tentative D call TRBD2 (6 bases). Germline V gene lookup returns CDR1 KGHSH and CDR2 LQKENI. CDR3 size: 15 residues. Trimming took 11 bases from V and 4 from J, leaving 22 bases between them. As DNA, the CDR3 is TGTGCCTCGCGGCGGGACCTTAATCCGGCAGATACGCAGTATTTT. Translation: CASRRDLNPADTQYF.

This clone has ten or more counts. The chain employs TRBV18 and TRBJ2-1; 9 bases are a match to TRBD1. Germline loops: CDR1 KGHSH, CDR2 LQKENI. The CDR3 has 13 amino acids. V was clipped by 7 bases and J by 5 bases; unmatched bases: 3. The CDR3 region is CASLGQGNNEQFF. CDR3 nucleotides: TGTGCCAGCTTGGGACAGGGAAACAATGAGCAGTTCTTC.

In this sample, this clone turned up many times. J is TRBJ2-5 and V is TRBV18; 7 nucleotides match TRBD1. CDR3 length: 13 amino acids. Unmatched junction bases numbered 4, after V lost 9 bases and J lost 0 bases. Germline V gives CDR1 KGHSH, CDR2 LQKENI. CDR3 DNA: TGTGCCAGTCTGGGACAGCACCAAGAGACCCAGTACTTC. This codes for CASLGQHQETQYF.

The chain couples TRBV12-3 or TRBV12-4 to TRBJ2-3, with D perhaps assigned TRBD1 or TRBD2 (6 bases each). V was clipped by 3 bases and J by 2 bases, with 12 bases between them. This CDR3 comprises 15 residues. In DNA, the CDR3 is TGTGCCAGCAGTTTCTTAGGGGGGCCCACAGATACGCAGTATTTT. Translating gives CASSFLGGPTDTQYF.

The rearrangement uses TRBV7-2 and TRBJ2-5; perhaps TRBD2 as D (7 bases). The CDR3 sequence is 15 residues long. V was cut by 1 base and J by 8 bases, with 17 bases left in between. The V gene's germline CDR1 is SGHTA and CDR2 FQGNSA. CDR3 in amino acids: CASSLGQVWGGTQYF. Here the CDR3 DNA reads TGTGCCAGCAGCTTAGGACAGGTGTGGGGGGGTACCCAGTACTTC.

This clone occurred many times. The CDR3 spells CASSPLGGGLTEAFF. The CDR3 DNA reads as TGTGCCAGCAGCCCACTTGGGGGGGGGCTAACTGAAGCTTTCTTT. V usage is TRBV11-2 and J usage is TRBJ1-1; tentatively, D is TRBD1 (6 bases). V dropped 5 bases and J dropped 5 bases, with 18 bases sitting between them. Germline CDR1 and CDR2: SGHAT and FQNNGV. This CDR3 has 15 residues.

This clone occurred many times. This chain uses TRBV30 with TRBJ2-1, with 16 bases fitting TRBD2. V gave up 3 bases and J gave up 12 bases; unmatched junction bases: 14. CDR3 length: 17 residues. Germline V lookup: CDR1 GTSNPN, CDR2 SVGIG (reference sequence). CDR3 residues: CAWSTSGTSGRALRQFF. CDR3 bases: TGTGCCTGGAGCACCTCAGGGACTAGCGGGAGGGCGCTTCGGCAGTTCTTC.

This chain joins TRBV5-4 and TRBJ2-1; TRBD2 matches 7 bases. CDR1 is SGHNT and CDR2 is YYREEE in the germline V gene (reference sequence). Germline trimming cut 3 bases from V and 10 bases from J; bases unmatched to any gene: 13. The CDR3 runs 15 residues. The CDR3 is CASSSPLAGVGEQFF. CDR3 bases: TGTGCCAGCAGCTCGCCCCTTGCGGGAGTTGGGGAGCAGTTCTTC.

This clone was recorded many times. The genes are TRBV29-1 and TRBJ2-7, with a weak D call TRBD2 (6 bases). The CDR3 loop spans 13 amino acids. Per the germline V gene, CDR1 is SQVTM and CDR2 is ANQGSEA. V gave up 3 bases and J gave up 3 bases, with 12 bases separating them. Written as DNA, the CDR3 is TGCAGCGTTGAGGCGGGGTATGACTACGAGCAGTACTTC. Translating it yields CSVEAGYDYEQYF.

This clone was picked up many times. The chain has TRBV5-1 and TRBJ2-6, with D possibly called TRBD1 or TRBD2 (6 bases each). Between the trimmed V and J ends, which lost 3 bases and 0 bases, there was a span of 13 bases. Germline assignment: CDR1 SGHRS and CDR2 YFSETQ. This CDR3 has 17 residues. CDR3 region: CASSSLGGGSGANVLTF. CDR3 coding DNA: TGCGCCAGCAGCTCTTTGGGGGGCGGCTCTGGGGCCAACGTCCTGACTTTC. The full variable domain, with the rest looked up from reference TRBV5-1 and TRBJ2-6, is KAGVTQTPRYLIKTRGQQVTLSCSPISGHRSVSWYQQTPGQGLQFLFEYFSETQRNKGNFPGRFSGRQFSNSRSEMNVSTLELGDSALYLCASSSLGGGSGANVLTFGAGSRLTVL.

This clone is judged medium-sized. The J gene is TRBJ1-2, the V gene TRBV6-6; 9 bases map to TRBD1. The CDR3 consists of 16 residues. The V gene's germline CDR1 is MNHNY and CDR2 SVGAGI (reference sequence). Trimming removed 3 bases from V and 3 bases from J; junction bases left unmatched: 8. The CDR3 DNA is TGTGCCAGCAGTTATCCGACAGGGGGAGTAGACTATGGCTACACCTTC. It yields the protein CASSYPTGGVDYGYTF.

The rearrangement joins TRBV11-2 to TRBJ2-7; D may be TRBD1 or TRBD2 (5 bases each). This CDR3 comprises 15 residues. CDR1 is SGHAT and CDR2 is FQNNGV in the germline V gene. V lost 0 bases to trimming and J lost 4 bases, with 13 bases between them. The CDR3 bases are TGTGCCAGCAGCTTAGATCTCGGGGCCGGTTACGAGCAGTACTTC. It translates to CASSLDLGAGYEQYF.

This clone was observed a few times. This sequence joins TRBV6-2 or TRBV6-3 and TRBJ1-6, with D unclear. Germline CDR1 reads MNHEY; CDR2 reads SVGEGT. The CDR3 consists of 14 residues. Trimming stripped 5 bases from V and 10 bases from J, with 15 bases between. The CDR3 spells CASSRSSFWSPLHF. The CDR3 DNA is TGTGCCAGCAGTCGGTCGTCGTTTTGGTCACCCCTCCACTTT.

V is TRBV7-9 and J is TRBJ1-5; unclear D gene. Looked up from germline, CDR1 is SEHNR and CDR2 is FQNEAQ (reference sequence). This CDR3 spans 13 amino acids. V shed 2 bases and J shed 5 bases, with 7 bases lying between them. The CDR3 loop reads CASSLSRDQPQHF. CDR3 coding DNA: TGTGCCAGCAGCTTATCGCGGGATCAGCCCCAGCATTTT.

In this sample, this clone turned up a few times. V and J are TRBV6-5 and TRBJ2-7; 9 nucleotides match TRBD2. The J segment lost 4 bases and the V segment lost 2 bases, leaving 6 bases of the junction unmatched. The CDR3 extends over 15 amino acids. From germline, CDR1 is MNHEY and CDR2 SVGAGI. The CDR3 DNA reads TGTGCCAGCAGTTACACTAGCGGGCTAACATACGAGCAGTACTTC. Residues: CASSYTSGLTYEQYF.